This passage covers 27 T cell receptor beta chains from one sample sequenced in a study of blood T cell repertoires in COVID-19. Generated by immunoSEQ multiplex PCR, the TCRdb table keeps only in-frame clones and is missing some. The sample holds roughly 380,000 clones, 85% seen once. Sequencing used peripheral blood. The source is a woman aged 18 to 35 with acute or convalescent COVID-19.

The chain's CDR3 is CASSWGTNNEQFF. The CDR3 DNA reads as TGTGCCAGCAGTTGGGGGACTAACAATGAGCAGTTCTTC. The chain joins TRBV27 to TRBJ2-1; TRBD2 matches 7 bases. With V trimmed by 4 bases and J by 5 bases, 2 bases remained unmatched. Germline loops: CDR1 MNHEY, CDR2 SMNVEV (reference sequence). This CDR3 spans 13 amino acids.

The chain couples TRBV6-5 to TRBJ2-7; possibly TRBD1 for D (6 bases). The V end lost 6 bases, the J end lost 3 bases, and 12 bases lay between the germline ends. The CDR3 spans 13 residues. Germline lookup yields CDR1 MNHEY and CDR2 SVGAGI. In DNA form, the CDR3 reads TGTGCCAGCAGCAGGGGTCGAGGCTACGAGCAGTACTTC. Protein: CASSRGRGYEQYF.

The chain combines TRBV28 with TRBJ2-7, with D unclear. This CDR3 has 13 residues. The germline V gene has CDR1 MDHEN and CDR2 SYDVKM. Trimming left V 7 bases short and J 5 bases short, with 15 bases between. The CDR3 spells CASIPPARNEQYF. The CDR3 coding sequence is TGTGCCAGCATCCCCCCCGCCAGGAACGAGCAGTACTTC.

The V call is TRBV7-3, the J call TRBJ2-1; no firm D call. Germline CDR1 and CDR2: SGHTA and FQGTGA. V was pared by 2 bases and J by 9 bases, with 17 bases between. This CDR3 spans 15 amino acids. CDR3 protein: CASSLSPVPQLEQFF. The CDR3 nucleotides are TGTGCCAGCAGCTTATCGCCCGTTCCACAGCTTGAGCAGTTCTTC.

The genes are TRBV11-3 and TRBJ2-3; tentative D call: TRBD2 (6 bases). Deletions cut 5 bases from V and 1 base from J, with 22 bases between. Per the germline V gene, CDR1 is SGHNT and CDR2 is YENEEA. CDR3 length: 18 residues. The CDR3, as DNA: TGTGCCAGCAGCGATGGTGTCCCGGGGGAAAGGGGCACAGATACGCAGTATTTT. Protein: CASSDGVPGERGTDTQYF.

CDR3 sequence: CASSRDRGGYTF. Written as DNA, the CDR3 is TGTGCCAGCAGTCGGGACAGGGGAGGCTACACCTTC. The V and J genes are TRBV6-5 and TRBJ1-2; 10 bases are a match to TRBD1. J gave up 8 bases and V 5 bases, and 2 bases lay outside the gene matches. Germline-derived CDR1 and CDR2 are MNHEY and SVGAGI. The CDR3 sequence is 12 residues long.

This sequence joins TRBV28 and TRBJ1-3; tentative D call: TRBD1 (6 bases). Germline CDR1 reads MDHEN; CDR2 reads SYDVKM. There are 14 residues in the CDR3. Trimming stripped 1 base from V and 2 bases from J, with 6 bases between. CDR3 DNA: TGTGCCAGCAGTTTATACAGGGCTGGAAACACCATATATTTT. Amino acid sequence: CASSLYRAGNTIYF.

The table lists this clone with a count of one. The rearrangement uses TRBV5-1 and TRBJ2-1; D is perhaps TRBD1 (5 bases). Trimming took off 6 bases at V and 7 bases at J, with 14 bases between the two ends. CDR1 and CDR2 (germline): SGHRS, YFSETQ. This CDR3 is built from 13 residues. The CDR3 nucleotides read TGCGCCAGCAATAAAGACAGATTAAATGAGCAGTTCTTC. It yields the protein CASNKDRLNEQFF.

J is TRBJ1-2 and V is TRBV6-6; possibly TRBD1 for D (5 bases). Germline lookup yields CDR1 MNHNY and CDR2 SVGAGI (reference sequence). The CDR3 extends over 14 amino acids. The ends were cut back, 1 base at V and 8 bases at J, with 14 bases in the middle. The CDR3 sequence is CASSYWGRWVGYTF. In DNA form, the CDR3 reads TGTGCCAGCAGTTACTGGGGCAGATGGGTCGGCTACACCTTC.

The rearrangement joins TRBV28 to TRBJ2-7; TRBD2 agrees at 13 bases. V lost 6 bases, J lost 2 bases, and 7 bases stayed unmatched. Germline CDR1 and CDR2: MDHEN and SYDVKM. The CDR3 covers 16 residues. The CDR3: CASRKGLAGEAYEQYF. The CDR3, as DNA: TGTGCCAGCAGAAAAGGACTAGCGGGGGAGGCCTACGAGCAGTACTTC.

This clone has a handful of counts. The chain links TRBV6-5 to TRBJ1-2, with D perhaps TRBD1 (6 bases). Trimming left V 5 bases short and J 8 bases short, with 15 bases between. Germline V CDR1 and CDR2: MNHEY, SVGAGI. CDR3 length: 13 amino acids. The CDR3 spells CASSPYDRPGYTF. The CDR3 bases are TGTGCCAGCAGTCCATACGACAGGCCCGGCTACACCTTC.

V gene TRBV7-2 combines with J gene TRBJ1-5; perhaps TRBD1 as D (6 bases). Trimming stripped 4 bases from V and 3 bases from J, with 10 bases between. Germline CDR1 reads SGHTA; CDR2 reads FQGNSA. The CDR3 loop spans 14 amino acids. CDR3 nucleotides: TGTGCCAGCAGCTCCGGACAGCCCAATCAGCCCCAGCATTTT. Its translation: CASSSGQPNQPQHF.

This clone was observed a single time. V and J are TRBV19 and TRBJ2-7, with 9 bases lining up with TRBD1. The CDR3 spans 15 residues. Germline lookup yields CDR1 LNHDA and CDR2 SQIVND (reference sequence). Unmatched junction bases numbered 7, after V lost 5 bases and J lost 2 bases. CDR3 sequence reads: CASSGDRTGAYEQYF. CDR3 in DNA: TGTGCCAGTAGTGGGGATCGGACAGGGGCCTACGAGCAGTACTTC.

The V and J genes are TRBV28 and TRBJ1-4, with 8 bases that match TRBD1. Per the germline V gene, CDR1 is MDHEN and CDR2 is SYDVKM. V lost 6 bases and J lost 4; bases outside the gene matches: 4. This CDR3 is 14 amino acids long. The CDR3 sequence is CASSTGGNNEKLFF. As DNA, the CDR3 is TGTGCCAGCAGCACAGGGGGTAATAATGAAAAACTGTTTTTT.

The chain carries TRBV9 and TRBJ2-1; 14 bases line up with TRBD2. CDR1 is SGDLS and CDR2 is YYNGEE in the germline V gene. The J segment lost 5 bases and the V segment lost 5 bases, leaving 3 bases of the junction unmatched. The CDR3 spans 15 residues. CDR3 loop: CASSGTSGSHNEQFF. CDR3 nucleotides: TGTGCCAGCAGTGGGACTAGCGGGAGCCACAATGAGCAGTTCTTC.

The chain joins TRBV9 to TRBJ2-3; D may be TRBD1 (5 bases). The CDR3 sequence is 16 residues long. Germline-derived CDR1 and CDR2 are SGDLS and YYNGEE. V was cut by 4 bases and J by 0 bases, with 15 bases left in between. CDR3 in amino acids: CASSYSGSPSTDTQYF. The CDR3 DNA reads TGTGCCAGCAGCTACTCAGGGTCCCCCAGCACAGATACGCAGTATTTT.

The V gene is TRBV29-1, the J gene TRBJ1-1; D is undetermined. Germline CDR1 is SQVTM and CDR2 is ANQGSEA. V dropped 6 bases and J dropped 5 bases, with 10 bases sitting between them. This CDR3 contains 11 residues. The DNA of the CDR3 is TGCAGCGTCCTGCCGGGAACTGAAGCTTTCTTT. It codes for CSVLPGTEAFF.

The V call is TRBV4-1, the J call TRBJ2-7, with 8 bases matching TRBD2. The J segment lost 4 bases and the V segment lost 1 base, leaving 6 bases of the junction unmatched. The CDR3 is 15 residues long. Germline loops: CDR1 MGHRA, CDR2 YSYEKL. CDR3 amino acids: CASSQGSGGHYEQYF. CDR3 DNA sequence: TGCGCCAGCAGCCAAGGGAGCGGGGGCCATTACGAGCAGTACTTC.

This chain connects TRBV3-1 (or the pseudogene TRBV3-2) to TRBJ2-5; the match to TRBD2 covers 9 bases. CDR1 LGHDT and CDR2 YNNKEL come from the germline V gene (reference sequence). Losses at the gene ends were 5 bases for V and 1 base for J; bases not matched to a gene: 8. This CDR3 is 16 amino acids long. The CDR3: CASSLGGSGGQETQYF. The CDR3, as DNA: TGTGCCAGCAGCTTAGGGGGTAGCGGGGGCCAAGAGACCCAGTACTTC.

This chain links TRBV5-1 with TRBJ1-1; perhaps TRBD1 as D (5 bases). The CDR3 extends over 14 amino acids. CDR1 and CDR2 from the germline V gene are SGHRS and YFSETQ. V was trimmed by 2 bases and J by 4 bases, leaving 12 bases between them. In nucleotides, the CDR3 is TGCGCCAGCAGCTTTGCAGGGATGGGCACTGAAGCTTTCTTT. It translates to CASSFAGMGTEAFF.

V is TRBV2 and J is TRBJ1-4, with 10 bases fitting TRBD1. This CDR3 spans 14 amino acids. Germline V gives CDR1 SNHLY, CDR2 FYNNEI. V trimming: 4 bases; J trimming: 8 bases; junction bases outside the gene matches: 4. CDR3: CASSGQGAREKLFF. CDR3 nucleotides: TGTGCCAGCAGTGGACAGGGGGCTAGAGAAAAACTGTTTTTT.

CDR3 amino acids: CASSNSGTGYTEAFF. Here the CDR3 DNA reads TGTGCCAGCAGTAACTCCGGGACAGGGTACACTGAAGCTTTCTTT. V and J are TRBV5-5 and TRBJ1-1; 9 bases are shared with TRBD1. Unmatched junction bases numbered 8, after V lost 5 bases and J lost 3 bases. Germline V gene data show CDR1 as SGHKS and CDR2 as YYEKEE (reference sequence). The CDR3 is made up of 15 amino acids.

This clone was picked up a small number of times. The V gene is TRBV30, the J gene TRBJ1-1; D perhaps matches TRBD1 (6 bases). Germline V CDR1 and CDR2: GTSNPN, SVGIG (reference sequence). The length of the CDR3 is 13 residues. CDR3 residues: CAHRTESNTEAFF. In nucleotides, the CDR3 is TGTGCACATCGGACAGAATCTAACACTGAAGCTTTCTTT.

This rearrangement joins TRBV9 to TRBJ1-1, with no clear D. The CDR3 is made up of 14 amino acids. Germline CDR1 reads SGDLS; CDR2 reads YYNGEE. The V gene lost 4 bases and the J gene lost 1 base, with 11 bases spanning the gap. CDR3 in amino acids: CASSPDLGNTEAFF. Here the CDR3 DNA reads TGTGCCAGCAGCCCCGATCTAGGGAACACTGAAGCTTTCTTT.

CDR3 in amino acids: CASSLDGGIVGYTF. In DNA, the CDR3 is TGCGCCAGCAGCTTGGACGGGGGTATTGTTGGCTACACCTTC. The J gene is TRBJ1-2, the V gene TRBV5-1; D possibly corresponds to TRBD1 (5 bases). Trimming shortened V by 0 bases and J by 7 bases, and 13 bases separated the two germline ends. Per the germline V gene, CDR1 is SGHRS and CDR2 is YFSETQ. The CDR3 totals 14 residues.

The chain carries TRBV28 and TRBJ1-5, with 9 positions matching TRBD1. The CDR3 has 15 residues. Germline CDR1 and CDR2: MDHEN and SYDVKM. After removal of 7 bases from V and 5 bases from J, the junction contained 9 bases not matched to a gene. The CDR3 nucleotides read TGTGCCAGCACCACAACCGGACAGGGGTATCAGCCCCAGCATTTT. Amino acids: CASTTTGQGYQPQHF.

The V and J genes are TRBV6-5 and TRBJ2-1; D perhaps matches TRBD1 (6 bases). V was trimmed by 5 bases and J by 6 bases, leaving 14 bases between them. The CDR3 extends over 14 amino acids. Germline CDR1 MNHEY, CDR2 SVGAGI. CDR3 DNA sequence: TGTGCCAGCAGTCCCACTGAAGGGGGCAATGAGCAGTTCTTC. This gives the protein CASSPTEGGNEQFF.